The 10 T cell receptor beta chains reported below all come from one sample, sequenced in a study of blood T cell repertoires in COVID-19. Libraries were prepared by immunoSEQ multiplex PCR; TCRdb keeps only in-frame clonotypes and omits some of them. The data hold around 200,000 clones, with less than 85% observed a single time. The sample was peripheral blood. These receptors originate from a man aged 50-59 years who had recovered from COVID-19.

DNA of the CDR3: TGTGCCAGTAAGAAACAGGAGTTCACAGATACGCAGTATTTT. The encoded protein is CASKKQEFTDTQYF. The V gene is TRBV19, the J gene TRBJ2-3; TRBD1 is a possible D gene (5 bases). Germline lookup yields CDR1 LNHDA and CDR2 SQIVND (reference sequence). The CDR3 sequence is 14 residues long. V lost 7 bases, J lost 2 bases, and 13 bases lay in between.

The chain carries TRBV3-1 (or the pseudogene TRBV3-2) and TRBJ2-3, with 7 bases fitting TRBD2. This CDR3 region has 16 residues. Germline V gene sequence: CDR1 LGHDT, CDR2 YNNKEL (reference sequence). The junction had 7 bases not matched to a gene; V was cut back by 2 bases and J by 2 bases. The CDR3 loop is CASSQNTGRNTDTQYF. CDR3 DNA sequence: TGTGCCAGCAGCCAAAATACCGGGAGGAACACAGATACGCAGTATTTT.

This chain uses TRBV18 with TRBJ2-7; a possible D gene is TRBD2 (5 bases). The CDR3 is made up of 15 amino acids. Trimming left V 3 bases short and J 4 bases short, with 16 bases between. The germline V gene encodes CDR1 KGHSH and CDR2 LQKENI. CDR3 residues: CASSPERTLPYEQYF. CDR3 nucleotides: TGTGCCAGCTCACCCGAGCGGACCCTCCCTTACGAGCAGTACTTC.

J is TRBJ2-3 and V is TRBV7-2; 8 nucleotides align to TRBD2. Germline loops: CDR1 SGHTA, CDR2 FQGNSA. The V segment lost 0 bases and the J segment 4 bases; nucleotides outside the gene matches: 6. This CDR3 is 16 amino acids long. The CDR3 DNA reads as TGTGCCAGCAGCTTAGCCGGGAGGGCCAACGCAGATACGCAGTATTTT. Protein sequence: CASSLAGRANADTQYF.

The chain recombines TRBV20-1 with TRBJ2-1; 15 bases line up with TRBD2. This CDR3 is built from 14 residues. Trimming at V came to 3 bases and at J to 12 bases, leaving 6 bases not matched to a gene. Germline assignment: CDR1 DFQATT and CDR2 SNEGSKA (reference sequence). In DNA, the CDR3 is TGCAGTGCTAGTCTGGGACTAGCGGGGGGAGGGCAGTTCTTC. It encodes CSASLGLAGGGQFF.

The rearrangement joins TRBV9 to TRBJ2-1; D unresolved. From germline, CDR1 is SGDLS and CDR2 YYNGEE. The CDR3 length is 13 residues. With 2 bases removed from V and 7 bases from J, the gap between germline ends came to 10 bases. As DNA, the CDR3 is TGTGCCAGCAGCGTTAGAGCTAGTAATGAGCAGTTCTTC. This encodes CASSVRASNEQFF. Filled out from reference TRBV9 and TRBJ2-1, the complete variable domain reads DSGVTQTPKHLITATGQRVTLRCSPRSGDLSVYWYQQSLDQGLQFLIQYYNGEERAKGNILERFSAQQFPDLHSELNLSSLELGDSALYFCASSVRASNEQFFGPGTRLTVL.

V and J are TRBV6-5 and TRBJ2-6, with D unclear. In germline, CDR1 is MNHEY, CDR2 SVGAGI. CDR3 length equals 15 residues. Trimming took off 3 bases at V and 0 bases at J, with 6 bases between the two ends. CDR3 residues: CASSYSVSGANVLTF. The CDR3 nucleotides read TGTGCCAGCAGTTATTCCGTCTCTGGGGCCAACGTCCTGACTTTC.

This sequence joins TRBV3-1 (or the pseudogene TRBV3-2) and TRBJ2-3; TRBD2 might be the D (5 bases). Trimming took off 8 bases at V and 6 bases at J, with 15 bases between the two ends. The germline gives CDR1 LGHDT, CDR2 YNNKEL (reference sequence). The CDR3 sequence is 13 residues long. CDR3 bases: TGTGCCAGCGCGGCAGGAGGCGCGGATACGCAGTATTTT. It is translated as CASAAGGADTQYF.

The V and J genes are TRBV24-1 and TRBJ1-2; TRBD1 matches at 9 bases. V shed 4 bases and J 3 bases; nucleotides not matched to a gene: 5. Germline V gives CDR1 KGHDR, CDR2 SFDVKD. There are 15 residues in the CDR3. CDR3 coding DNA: TGTGCCACCAGTGACCCCGGACAGGGGCACTATGGCTACACCTTC. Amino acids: CATSDPGQGHYGYTF.

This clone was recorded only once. CDR3 nucleotide sequence: TGTGCCAGCAGCCAAGCTTTTTTAGGGGCCAACGTCCTGACTTTC. Translation: CASSQAFLGANVLTF. This chain uses TRBV3-1 (or the pseudogene TRBV3-2) with TRBJ2-6; unclear D gene. The germline V gene has CDR1 LGHDT and CDR2 YNNKEL (reference sequence). The CDR3 extends over 15 amino acids. Trimming stripped 1 base from V and 4 bases from J, with 8 bases between.